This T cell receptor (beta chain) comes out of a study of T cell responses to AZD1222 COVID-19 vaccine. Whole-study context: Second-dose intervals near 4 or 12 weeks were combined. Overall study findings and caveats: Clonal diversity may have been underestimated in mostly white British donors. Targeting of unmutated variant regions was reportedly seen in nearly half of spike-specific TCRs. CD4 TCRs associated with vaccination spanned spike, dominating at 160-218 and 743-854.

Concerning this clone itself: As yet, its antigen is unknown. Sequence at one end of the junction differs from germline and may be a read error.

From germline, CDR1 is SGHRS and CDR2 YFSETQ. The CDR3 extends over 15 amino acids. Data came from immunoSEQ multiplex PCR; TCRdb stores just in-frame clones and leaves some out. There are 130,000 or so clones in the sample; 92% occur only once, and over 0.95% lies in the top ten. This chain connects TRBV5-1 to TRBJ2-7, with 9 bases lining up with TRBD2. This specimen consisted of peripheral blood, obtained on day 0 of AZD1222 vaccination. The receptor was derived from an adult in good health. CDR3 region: CASSLFGTSSHEQYF. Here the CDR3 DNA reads TGCGCCAGCAGCTTGTTCGGGACTAGCTCCCACGAGCAGTACTTC.